This T cell receptor beta chain was sequenced during a study of T cell repertoires in cytomegalovirus infection. In the study overall: Peptides in the study included HLA-C-restricted and HLA-B-restricted CMV epitopes. The public TCR beta signatures pointed to both CMV infection and matching HLA type.

This clonotype was observed a handful of times. Its antigen remains unknown. TCRdb analysed the reads with MiXCR anew, one entry per CDR3 protein. The table has under 500,000 distinct CDR3 sequences, about two fifths seen once. Study-wide results and caveats: HLA-C-restricted CMV clonotypes gave the most frequent clonotype in two of eight donors.

The sample consisted of cultured PBMCs, taken from culture after CMV antigen stimulation. This TCR was sampled from a human donor in good health (CMV status not recorded). Some clones in this sample may be carry-over from other donors' samples.

CDR3 loop: CASIAPGLTWSEQFF. CDR3 nucleotides: TGTGCCAGCATCGCTCCGGGACTAACCTGGAGTGAGCAGTTCTTC. This chain uses TRBV12-3 or TRBV12-4 with TRBJ2-1; 7 nucleotides agree with TRBD2. The CDR3 is made up of 15 amino acids. The J segment lost 9 bases and the V segment lost 7 bases, leaving 15 bases of the junction unmatched.